Listed below are T cell receptor beta chains from one sample, sequenced in a study of neurological immune-mediated disorders. TCRdb called the 5' RACE reads again in MiXCR, with one record for every CDR3 protein. The sample lists 40,000 to 50,000 distinct CDR3 sequences; about 2% were seen once. Sequenced material: PBMCs. All receptors come from a woman in her thirties or forties with multiple sclerosis. CDR3s include the opening cysteine and the closing phenylalanine or tryptophan. The D gene is left open where the match is weak. Clone size is given as once, few, many, or a class for an expanded clone.

D	V	size	J	CDR3	DNA
-	TRBV5-1	many	TRBJ1-5	CASSFAGHQPQHF	TGCGCCAGCAGCTTCGCAGGGCATCAGCCCCAGCATTTT
-	TRBV13	many	TRBJ1-4	CASSQGRSEKLFF	TGTGCCAGCAGCCAGGGGCGGAGTGAAAAACTGTTTTTT
-	TRBV20-1	many	TRBJ1-2	CSASRGGGYGYTF	TGCAGTGCTAGCCGCGGGGGAGGCTATGGCTACACCTTC
TRBD2	TRBV7-2	many	TRBJ2-3	CASSFSSGGPDTQYF	TGTGCCAGCAGCTTCTCTAGCGGGGGCCCAGATACGCAGTATTTT
-	TRBV12-3/TRBV12-4	many	TRBJ1-5	CASSFVQDQPQHF	TGTGCCAGCAGCTTCGTCCAAGATCAGCCCCAGCATTTT
TRBD2	TRBV20-1	many	TRBJ2-7	CSARIGLAGGLVNEQYF	TGCAGTGCTAGAATTGGACTAGCGGGGGGGCTTGTCAACGAGCAGTACTTC
-	TRBV15	many	TRBJ2-3	CATSTPMGRTDTQYF	TGTGCCACCAGCACCCCAATGGGTCGCACAGATACGCAGTATTTT
TRBD1	TRBV15	many	TRBJ1-5	CATSRYPGGQPQHF	TGTGCCACCAGCCGCTATCCAGGGGGTCAGCCCCAGCATTTT
-	TRBV24-1	many	TRBJ1-1	CATSDTLGEAFF	TGTGCCACCAGTGACACACTGGGTGAAGCTTTCTTT
-	TRBV3-1	many	TRBJ1-5	CASSQDRYQPQHF	TGTGCCAGCAGCCAAGACAGGTATCAGCCCCAGCATTTT
-	TRBV5-1	many	TRBJ2-2	CASSFTGGRTGELFF	TGCGCCAGCAGCTTCACAGGAGGCCGCACCGGGGAGCTGTTTTTT
-	TRBV5-1	many	TRBJ2-5	CASRGGETQYF	TGCGCCAGCAGAGGTGGAGAGACCCAGTACTTC
-	TRBV5-1	many	TRBJ2-1	CASSPQGVPNNEQFF	TGCGCCAGCAGCCCACAGGGAGTCCCGAACAATGAGCAGTTCTTC
-	TRBV7-2	many	TRBJ1-2	CASSAQLFYGYTF	TGTGCCAGCAGCGCACAGTTATTTTATGGCTACACCTTC
-	TRBV20-1	many	TRBJ1-1	CSARETGDTEAFF	TGCAGTGCTAGAGAGACAGGAGACACTGAAGCTTTCTTT
-	TRBV20-1	many	TRBJ1-1	CSAKDGVRGLLTEAFF	TGCAGTGCTAAGGACGGCGTCAGGGGATTGTTGACTGAAGCTTTCTTT
-	TRBV30	many	TRBJ2-1	CAWSESLAREQFF	TGTGCCTGGAGTGAGTCACTAGCAAGAGAGCAGTTCTTC
-	TRBV7-3	many	TRBJ2-3	CASSLTHSTDTQYF	TGTGCCAGCAGCTTAACGCACAGCACAGATACGCAGTATTTT
-	TRBV10-3	many	TRBJ2-2	CAISESRVIGELFF	TGTGCCATCAGTGAGTCGAGGGTAATCGGGGAGCTGTTTTTT
-	TRBV2	many	TRBJ2-2	CASHRRNTGELFF	TGTGCCAGCCACCGCAGGAACACCGGGGAGCTGTTTTTT
-	TRBV5-1	many	TRBJ2-5	CASSLGGAGQETQYF	TGCGCCAGCAGCTTGGGGGGGGCGGGTCAAGAGACCCAGTACTTC
-	TRBV12-3/TRBV12-4	few	TRBJ2-1	CASSLAQSSSYNEQIF	TGTGCCAGCAGTTTAGCGCAGTCTAGTTCCTACAATGAGCAGATCTTC
TRBD2	TRBV5-1	many	TRBJ2-1	CASSFSLAGGYQFF	TGCGCCAGCAGCTTTTCCCTAGCGGGGGGCTACCAGTTCTTC
TRBD1	TRBV7-9	many	TRBJ2-6	CASSSDRVSAGANVLTF	TGTGCCAGCAGCTCCGACAGGGTGAGCGCTGGGGCCAACGTCCTGACTTTC
TRBD1	TRBV5-1	many	TRBJ1-6	CASRIQGDNSPLHF	TGCGCCAGCAGAATACAGGGGGATAATTCACCCCTCCACTTT
TRBD1	TRBV7-9	many	TRBJ2-7	CASRLPGQGAYEQYF	TGTGCCAGCAGATTACCGGGACAGGGAGCCTACGAGCAGTACTTC